This T cell receptor (beta chain) originates from a study of blood T cell repertoires in COVID-19. Study background: The samples span acute and convalescent COVID-19 from the United States, Italy and Spain.

The CDR3 consists of 16 residues. Germline assignment: CDR1 SNHLY and CDR2 FYNNEI. The ends lost 3 bases at V and 6 bases at J; junction bases unmatched: 8. In the original analysis: Counts of nucleated cells, estimated from reference gene primer amplification, were obtained. Sequencing used immunoSEQ multiplex PCR; TCRdb keeps in-frame clones, though not all of them. That table supplies the V and J calls and clone size; D and trimming were determined from the DNA. The data hold around 130,000 clones, with around 80% observed a single time. This sequence joins TRBV2 and TRBJ2-3, with TRBD2 identical over 11 bases. This clonotype was obtained from a man aged 40-55 years with acute COVID-19. What was sequenced was PBMCs or T cells enriched from blood (not recorded which). The CDR3 DNA sequence: TGTGCCAGCAGTGAGCATACTAGCGGGAGTGGGGATACGCAGTATTTT. Translation: CASSEHTSGSGDTQYF.